Sequencing of this T cell receptor beta chain was carried out in a study of CD4 and CD8 cells across lung adenocarcinoma regions. Remarks on this clonotype: Mismatch with germline at one junction end may stem from a read error.

Each CDR3 protein gets one entry after TCRdb re-called the PCR reads with MiXCR. The sample records 5,000 to 8,000 distinct CDR3 sequences, over 40% being singletons. The patients had localized lung adenocarcinoma, a non-small cell subtype. There are 14 residues in the CDR3. Germline CDR1 MNHNS, CDR2 SASEGT. This chain joins TRBV6-1 and TRBJ2-4; TRBD2 aligns across 7 bases. The tail of the sequence fits TRBJ2-5 better, so the J call may be wrong. This receptor was taken from a female donor with lung adenocarcinoma. The CD4 and CD8 labels of this study may be unreliable. The sample consisted of CD8+ T cells from the center of a lung tumor. CDR3 sequence (DNA): TGTGCCGGCCTGGGCGGACTAGACCAAAAGACCCAGTACTTC. Translated, it gives CAGLGGLDQKTQYF.